This T cell receptor (beta chain) is drawn from a study of OX40 agonist ivuxolimab in advanced cancers. Study information: Participants could have had prior anti-PD-1, anti-PD-L1 or anti-CTLA-4 therapy, and 40% had some. Study findings and constraints: Relative to CD4+ cells, CD8+ T cells on average had more expanded clones. Normalized T-cell clonal expansion was also low in some nonresponders.

About this clone itself: Its antigen is undetermined.

Sequencing used immunoSEQ multiplex PCR; TCRdb keeps in-frame clones, though not all of them. The sample has roughly 68,000 clones, around 93% seen once; the top ten hold 1.1%. Sequences were derived from CD4+ or CD8+ T cells sorted from blood, sampled in a trial of the OX40 agonist ivuxolimab. This receptor was taken from an adult with an advanced solid tumor such as melanoma, head and neck, liver or kidney cancer.

CDR3 bases: TGTGCCTGGAGTGTCGCTGGTGGTGGCTACACCTTC. Translating it yields CAWSVAGGGYTF. The V gene is TRBV30, the J gene TRBJ1-2, with no clear D. Germline V lookup: CDR1 GTSNPN, CDR2 SVGIG (reference sequence). Trimming cost V 0 bases and J 7 bases, with 9 bases left between them. The CDR3 runs 12 residues.